Following are 31 T cell receptor beta chains from one sample sequenced in a study of blood T cell repertoires in COVID-19. Here immunoSEQ multiplex PCR was the method, and the copy in TCRdb shows in-frame clones only, minus some. The table has some 160,000 clones, around 92% seen once. Material: peripheral blood. The source is a man aged 60-69 years with acute or convalescent COVID-19.

This chain joins TRBV6-6 and TRBJ1-1; the D gene is possibly TRBD1 (5 bases). The germline V gene has CDR1 MNHNY and CDR2 SVGAGI (reference sequence). V lost 4 bases and J 1 base, leaving 7 bases between the germline ends. This CDR3 has 13 amino acids. CDR3 residues: CASSSGRNTEAFF. CDR3 in DNA: TGTGCCAGCAGTTCAGGGCGGAACACTGAAGCTTTCTTT.

The rearrangement links TRBV2 to TRBJ1-5, with a possible D match to TRBD1 (6 bases). Looked up from germline, CDR1 is SNHLY and CDR2 is FYNNEI. Trimming stripped 6 bases from V and 0 bases from J, with 18 bases between. CDR3 length equals 17 residues. CDR3 sequence reads: CASRGDRQVLSNQPQHF. The CDR3 DNA reads as TGTGCCAGCAGGGGGGACCGACAGGTCCTTAGCAATCAGCCCCAGCATTTT.

A word on this clone: Other DNA sequences within the sample encode an identical CDR3. The gene calls are TRBV5-1 and TRBJ1-1; D is uncertain. Looked up from germline, CDR1 is SGHRS and CDR2 is YFSETQ. This CDR3 has 14 residues. The V and J ends lost 4 bases and 4 bases respectively, with 14 bases between them. The chain's CDR3 is CASSLDRGRTEAFF. CDR3 nucleotide sequence: TGCGCCAGCAGCCTAGACCGTGGCCGCACTGAAGCTTTCTTT.

This clone turned up a few times. The rearrangement uses TRBV18 and TRBJ1-1; no reliable D call. CDR3 length: 13 residues. V lost 8 bases and J 3 bases, leaving 13 bases between the germline ends. Germline V gene sequence: CDR1 KGHSH, CDR2 LQKENI. The CDR3 is CASNAMQDTEAFF. CDR3 sequence (DNA): TGTGCCAGCAATGCGATGCAGGACACTGAAGCTTTCTTT.

This chain connects TRBV19 to TRBJ2-3; no clear D gene. The CDR3 is 13 residues long. CDR1 and CDR2 from the germline V gene are LNHDA and SQIVND (reference sequence). Trimming removed 5 bases at V and 4 bases at J, with 10 bases between. The CDR3 here is CASSRSGADTQYF. CDR3 nucleotide sequence: TGTGCCAGTAGTCGGTCTGGTGCAGATACGCAGTATTTT.

Worth noting for this clone: No DNA is shown, since the ends of the CDR3 on it are uncertain; the CDR3 is the one TCRdb lists. V and J are TRBV21-1 and TRBJ2-7; the table's D call of TRBD1 was not tested on the DNA. TRBV21-1 corresponds to a pseudogene. The CDR3 has 18 residues if both end residues are counted. CDR3 region: CASSKGISFGTGIFEQYF.

V is TRBV5-1 and J is TRBJ1-6; the match to TRBD1 covers 9 bases. Trimming took 4 bases from V and 7 from J; bases not matched to a gene: 3. Germline V gives CDR1 SGHRS, CDR2 YFSETQ. There are 14 residues in the CDR3. For the CDR3, the DNA is TGCGCCAGCAGCGTGGGGACAGGGAATTCACCCCTCCACTTT. This codes for CASSVGTGNSPLHF.

The gene calls are TRBV7-2 and TRBJ1-1; D might be TRBD1 (5 bases). Trimming removed 4 bases from V and 0 bases from J, with 9 bases in between. Germline V gives CDR1 SGHTA, CDR2 FQGNSA. The CDR3 sequence is 14 residues long. This CDR3 is CASSYRTLNTEAFF. In nucleotides, the CDR3 is TGTGCCAGCAGCTACCGGACACTGAACACTGAAGCTTTCTTT.

Points on this clone: The same CDR3 arises from other DNA sequences in this sample as well. The CDR3 sequence: CASSLGETSTDTQYF. The CDR3, as DNA: TGCGCCAGCAGCTTAGGGGAAACTAGCACAGATACGCAGTATTTT. The chain links TRBV5-1 to TRBJ2-3, with D perhaps TRBD1 (5 bases). Germline loops: CDR1 SGHRS, CDR2 YFSETQ. The CDR3 is 15 residues long. V was pared by 2 bases and J by 0 bases, with 10 bases between.

The sample holds a few counts of this clone. This chain joins TRBV5-1 and TRBJ2-7; 10 bases align to TRBD1. V dropped 3 bases and J dropped 0; count of bases not matched to a gene: 3. Per the germline V gene, CDR1 is SGHRS and CDR2 is YFSETQ. The CDR3 contains 15 residues. CDR3 sequence: CASSWGTGASYEQYF. As DNA, the CDR3 is TGCGCCAGCAGCTGGGGGACAGGGGCCTCCTACGAGCAGTACTTC.

The chain links TRBV19 to TRBJ1-2; D gene unclear. Trimming stripped 9 bases from V and 2 bases from J, with 19 bases between. CDR3 size: 15 residues. Germline-derived CDR1 and CDR2 are LNHDA and SQIVND (reference sequence). Here the CDR3 DNA reads TGTGCCAGCCACCCCGGAGCGGGGTTGAACTATGGCTACACCTTC. This codes for CASHPGAGLNYGYTF.

The chain couples TRBV7-3 to TRBJ1-1; no clear D. Germline CDR1 is SGHTA and CDR2 is FQGTGA. There are 17 residues in the CDR3. Trimming left V 2 bases short and J 0 bases short, with 16 bases between. CDR3 DNA sequence: TGTGCCAGCAGCTTAGGAAGGAGCCAATCTATGAACACTGAAGCTTTCTTT. This sequence encodes CASSLGRSQSMNTEAFF.

This rearrangement joins TRBV7-9 to TRBJ1-1, with 8 bases identical to TRBD1. CDR1 SEHNR and CDR2 FQNEAQ come from the germline V gene (reference sequence). The CDR3 has 15 residues. With 3 bases clipped from V and 1 base from J, the junction kept 4 bases outside the gene matches. The CDR3 DNA reads as TGTGCCAGCAGCTTCCAGGGGGCAGGGAACACTGAAGCTTTCTTT. It is translated as CASSFQGAGNTEAFF.

This clone has just a few counts. V and J are TRBV27 and TRBJ1-5; tentatively, D is TRBD1 (5 bases). CDR3 size: 18 residues. V was trimmed by 7 bases and J by 2 bases, leaving 24 bases between them. Germline lookup yields CDR1 MNHEY and CDR2 SMNVEV (reference sequence). The DNA of the CDR3 is TGTGCCAGCACGTCACCGGGGACTAACCTGGCTCGCAATCAGCCCCAGCATTTT. It is translated as CASTSPGTNLARNQPQHF.

The chain has TRBV3-1 (or the pseudogene TRBV3-2) and TRBJ1-2, with D hard to call. Trimming pared 4 bases from V and 7 bases from J, leaving 10 bases between. The CDR3 extends over 12 amino acids. Germline V gives CDR1 LGHDT, CDR2 YNNKEL (reference sequence). The DNA for the CDR3 is TGTGCCAGCAGCCTCCTAAGTCGTGGCTACACCTTC. This sequence encodes CASSLLSRGYTF.

The chain uses TRBV5-1 and TRBJ1-6; TRBD1 might be the D (6 bases). The V end lost 0 bases, the J end lost 9 bases, and 19 bases lay between the germline ends. The CDR3 totals 17 residues. Germline V CDR1 and CDR2: SGHRS, YFSETQ. This CDR3 reads CASSLGTALISGSPLHF. CDR3 DNA: TGCGCCAGCAGCTTGGGGACAGCCTTGATTAGTGGTTCACCCCTCCACTTT.

The chain joins TRBV9 to TRBJ2-5; perhaps TRBD2 as D (6 bases). Germline loops: CDR1 SGDLS, CDR2 YYNGEE. CDR3 length: 16 residues. The V gene lost 3 bases and the J gene lost 2 bases, with 17 bases spanning the gap. CDR3 amino acids: CASSAPRRGVQETQYF. For the CDR3, the DNA is TGTGCCAGCAGCGCCCCCCGGCGCGGGGTTCAAGAGACCCAGTACTTC.

The genes are TRBV29-1 and TRBJ1-2; 9 bases are shared with TRBD1. CDR3 length: 14 amino acids. From germline, CDR1 is SQVTM and CDR2 ANQGSEA. V dropped 1 base and J dropped 3; count of bases not matched to a gene: 3. The CDR3 loop reads CSVEGGTGHYGYTF. The CDR3, as DNA: TGCAGCGTTGAAGGGGGGACAGGGCACTATGGCTACACCTTC.

This clone has more than one count but fewer than ten. The rearrangement links TRBV19 to TRBJ1-2, with D perhaps TRBD1 (6 bases). The CDR3 length is 17 residues. With 2 bases removed from V and 8 bases from J, the gap between germline ends came to 24 bases. CDR1 and CDR2 from the germline V gene are LNHDA and SQIVND (reference sequence). The CDR3 sequence is CASSILTLTGGPEGYTF. The CDR3 nucleotides read TGTGCCAGTAGTATATTAACACTGACAGGTGGCCCCGAAGGCTACACCTTC.

V and J are TRBV27 and TRBJ2-5; 11 bases agree with TRBD2. The V gene end was trimmed by 8 bases and the J gene end by 5 bases; junction bases not matched to a gene: 7. Germline lookup yields CDR1 MNHEY and CDR2 SMNVEV (reference sequence). CDR3 length: 14 residues. The chain's CDR3 is CASRVAGGLETQYF. Written as DNA, the CDR3 is TGTGCCAGCCGGGTAGCGGGGGGGCTGGAGACCCAGTACTTC.

V usage is TRBV6-5 and J usage is TRBJ1-2; no clear D gene. With 4 bases removed from V and 6 bases from J, the gap between germline ends came to 9 bases. The germline V gene has CDR1 MNHEY and CDR2 SVGAGI. The CDR3 loop spans 12 amino acids. The CDR3 loop is CASSSRRNGYTF. The CDR3 bases are TGTGCCAGCAGTTCGCGTAGAAATGGCTACACCTTC.

The chain uses TRBV19 and TRBJ1-3; no firm D call. The length of the CDR3 is 15 residues. Trimming shortened V by 9 bases and J by 0 bases, and 15 bases separated the two germline ends. Germline V CDR1 and CDR2: LNHDA, SQIVND (reference sequence). The CDR3 here is CASRLSVISGNTIYF. The CDR3 DNA reads as TGTGCCAGCCGTTTGTCCGTAATCTCTGGAAACACCATATATTTT.

This clone was recorded once. The DNA of the CDR3 is TGTGCCAGCACCCGGACAGGGGCCCCGGATGAGCAGTTCTTC. It translates to CASTRTGAPDEQFF. The chain links TRBV7-9 to TRBJ2-1; 9 nucleotides match TRBD1. The CDR3 loop spans 14 amino acids. Per the germline V gene, CDR1 is SEHNR and CDR2 is FQNEAQ (reference sequence). Trimming removed 7 bases from V and 8 bases from J; junction bases left unmatched: 9.

This chain uses TRBV5-1 with TRBJ2-6, with 10 positions matching TRBD1. Trimming at V came to 6 bases and at J to 4 bases, leaving 10 bases not matched to a gene. The length of the CDR3 is 17 residues. Germline V gives CDR1 SGHRS, CDR2 YFSETQ. In nucleotides, the CDR3 is TGCGCCAGCACCCCAAGGACAGGGGGGAGCGGGGCCAACGTCCTGACTTTC. Residues: CASTPRTGGSGANVLTF.

V gene TRBV3-1 (or the pseudogene TRBV3-2) combines with J gene TRBJ2-2; 8 positions match TRBD1. CDR1 and CDR2 (germline): LGHDT, YNNKEL (reference sequence). There are 15 residues in the CDR3. V trimming: 6 bases; J trimming: 0 bases; junction bases outside the gene matches: 3. The CDR3 is CASREQGANTGELFF. In DNA, the CDR3 is TGTGCCAGCAGAGAACAGGGGGCGAACACCGGGGAGCTGTTTTTT.

The V call is TRBV6-1, the J call TRBJ1-4; D gene uncertain. V was shortened by 3 bases and J by 0 bases, with 11 bases between the two germline ends. Germline V gives CDR1 MNHNS, CDR2 SASEGT. The length of the CDR3 is 16 residues. The CDR3: CASSDKLKTTNEKLFF. The CDR3 DNA reads as TGTGCCAGCAGTGATAAGCTTAAGACAACTAATGAAAAACTGTTTTTT.

The chain has TRBV11-2 and TRBJ1-1; tentative D call: TRBD1 (5 bases). The CDR3 sequence is 16 residues long. Trimming cost V 5 bases and J 3 bases, with 19 bases left between them. The germline V gene has CDR1 SGHAT and CDR2 FQNNGV. The CDR3 reads CASSPPGEGRYTEAFF. As DNA, the CDR3 is TGTGCCAGCAGCCCCCCGGGGGAGGGTCGATACACTGAAGCTTTCTTT.

This chain connects TRBV30 to TRBJ2-7; tentative D call: TRBD2 (5 bases). The CDR3 is 13 amino acids. The V end was cut by 3 bases, the J end by 7 bases, with 16 bases between. Germline CDR1 and CDR2: GTSNPN and SVGIG (reference sequence). The CDR3 region has the DNA TGTGCCTGGAGCCGAGGTGGATCGGGGGAGCAGTACTTC. This encodes CAWSRGGSGEQYF. Based on the CDR3 plus reference TRBV30 and TRBJ2-7, the full variable domain is SQTIHQWPATLVQPVGSPLSLECTVEGTSNPNLYWYRQAAGRGLQLLFYSVGIGQISSEVPQNLSASRPQDRQFILSSKKLLLSDSGFYLCAWSRGGSGEQYFGPGTRLTVT.

This chain joins TRBV12-3 or TRBV12-4 and TRBJ2-1, with D tentatively TRBD1 (5 bases). V gave up 0 bases and J gave up 8 bases, with 8 bases separating them. CDR3 length equals 13 residues. CDR3 in amino acids: CASSLAGLDEQFF. In DNA form, the CDR3 reads TGTGCCAGCAGTTTAGCGGGGCTGGATGAGCAGTTCTTC.

V and J are TRBV2 and TRBJ1-1, with D possibly matching TRBD1 (6 bases). The ends were cut back, 7 bases at V and 9 bases at J, with 15 bases in the middle. The CDR3 contains 12 residues. Germline CDR1 reads SNHLY; CDR2 reads FYNNEI. Here the CDR3 DNA reads TGTGCCAGCAAAGGTGTGGGGGGGCAAGCTTTCTTT. Protein product: CASKGVGGQAFF.

The chain is built from TRBV9 and TRBJ1-4; D is ambiguous. The V gene lost 0 bases and the J gene lost 3 bases, with 12 bases spanning the gap. This CDR3 spans 16 amino acids. From germline, CDR1 is SGDLS and CDR2 YYNGEE. The CDR3 nucleotides read TGTGCCAGCAGCGTAGGATTAGGGAGCTCTAATGAAAAACTGTTTTTT. Amino acids: CASSVGLGSSNEKLFF.